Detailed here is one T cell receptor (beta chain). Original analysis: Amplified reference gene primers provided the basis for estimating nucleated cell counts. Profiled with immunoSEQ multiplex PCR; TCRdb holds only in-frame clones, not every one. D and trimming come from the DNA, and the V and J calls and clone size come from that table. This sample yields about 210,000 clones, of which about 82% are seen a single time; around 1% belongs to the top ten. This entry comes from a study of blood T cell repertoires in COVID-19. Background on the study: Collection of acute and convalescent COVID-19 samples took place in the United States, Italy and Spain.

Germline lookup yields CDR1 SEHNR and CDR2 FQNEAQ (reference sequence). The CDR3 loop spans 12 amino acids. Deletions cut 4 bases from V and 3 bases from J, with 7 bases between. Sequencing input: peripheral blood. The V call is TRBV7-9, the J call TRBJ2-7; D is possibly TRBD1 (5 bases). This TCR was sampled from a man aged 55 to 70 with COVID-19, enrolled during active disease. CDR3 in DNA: TGTGCCAGCAGCTGGGGCGGCTACGAGCAGTACTTC. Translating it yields CASSWGGYEQYF.